A single sample gave rise to the 27 T cell receptor beta chains below, sequenced in a study of patients and donors after allogeneic stem cell transplantation. TCRdb fed the RT-PCR reads into MiXCR, producing one record per CDR3 protein. The sample has about 230,000 distinct CDR3 sequences; 13% to 15% are singletons. Sequencing was carried out using blood, either unsorted or a sorted T cell fraction (not recorded which). The receptors originated from a human donor who was either an allogeneic HSCT recipient or a stem cell or donor lymphocyte infusion donor (not recorded which). It is not recorded whose cells these are; they may come from a transplant donor.

This clonotype came up many times. The V gene is TRBV5-1, the J gene TRBJ2-3; tentative D call: TRBD2 (7 bases). The V end lost 4 bases, the J end lost 6 bases, and 12 bases lay between the germline ends. The CDR3 sequence is 13 residues long. The germline V gene encodes CDR1 SGHRS and CDR2 YFSETQ. The CDR3 region is CASSRGGGDTQYF. The DNA of the CDR3 is TGCGCCAGCAGCCGAGGGGGGGGCGATACGCAGTATTTT. Full variable domain (remainder filled in from reference TRBV5-1 and TRBJ2-3): KAGVTQTPRYLIKTRGQQVTLSCSPISGHRSVSWYQQTPGQGLQFLFEYFSETQRNKGNFPGRFSGRQFSNSRSEMNVSTLELGDSALYLCASSRGGGDTQYFGPGTRLTVL.

CDR3 loop: CASRRGQGPGQPQHF. As DNA, the CDR3 is TGTGCCAGTAGGCGAGGACAGGGGCCGGGACAGCCCCAGCATTTT. The rearrangement uses TRBV19 and TRBJ1-5; TRBD1 agrees at 9 bases. J lost 7 bases, V lost 6 bases, and 10 bases had no gene match. CDR1 and CDR2 (germline): LNHDA, SQIVND (reference sequence). The CDR3 has 15 amino acids.

CDR3 bases: TGTGCCAGCAGCTTAGCGCTCCGGGGCAGGGCCGACTCTGGGGCCAACGTCCTGACTTTC. Protein: CASSLALRGRADSGANVLTF. V usage is TRBV7-8 and J usage is TRBJ2-6; D tentatively fits TRBD1 or TRBD2 (5 bases each). V was trimmed by 0 bases and J by 0 bases, leaving 18 bases between them. Germline loops: CDR1 SGHVS, CDR2 FQNEAQ. This CDR3 contains 20 residues.

This clonotype was observed many times. Written as DNA, the CDR3 is TGCGCCAGCAGCTCTGACCCCGGGACAGCTAATGGCTACACCTTC. Amino acids: CASSSDPGTANGYTF. The chain carries TRBV5-1 and TRBJ1-2; the match to TRBD1 covers 7 bases. V dropped 3 bases and J dropped 6; count of bases not matched to a gene: 11. There are 15 residues in the CDR3. Germline assignment: CDR1 SGHRS and CDR2 YFSETQ.

The chain links TRBV12-3 or TRBV12-4 to TRBJ2-1, with D perhaps TRBD1 (6 bases). This CDR3 is 15 amino acids long. Trimming stripped 8 bases from V and 4 bases from J, with 18 bases between. This chain's CDR3 is CASARGGGQYNEQFF. CDR3 coding DNA: TGTGCCAGCGCCCGAGGAGGTGGACAGTACAATGAGCAGTTCTTC.

This clonotype has more than one count but fewer than ten. The chain has TRBV5-1 and TRBJ2-7, with D perhaps given as TRBD1 or TRBD2 (5 bases each). Trimming took off 0 bases at V and 0 bases at J, with 10 bases between the two ends. In germline, CDR1 is SGHRS, CDR2 YFSETQ. The CDR3 extends over 15 amino acids. The CDR3: CASSLGTGTSYEQYF. Here the CDR3 DNA reads TGCGCCAGCAGCTTGGGAACCGGGACCTCCTACGAGCAGTACTTC.

This clonotype was seen a few times. This chain uses TRBV7-2 with TRBJ2-1; D not certain. The CDR3 spans 13 residues. V was clipped by 5 bases and J by 9 bases, with 14 bases between them. Germline CDR1 and CDR2: SGHTA and FQGNSA. The CDR3 sequence is CASSRLLSGEQFF. DNA of the CDR3: TGTGCCAGCAGCAGACTTTTATCCGGTGAGCAGTTCTTC.

The chain employs TRBV7-8 and TRBJ1-5; D possibly corresponds to TRBD1 (5 bases). V was clipped by 5 bases and J by 9 bases, with 17 bases between them. The CDR3 length is 14 residues. The germline gives CDR1 SGHVS, CDR2 FQNEAQ. The CDR3 loop reads CASSVEGAERPQHF. CDR3 nucleotide sequence: TGTGCCAGCAGCGTAGAAGGGGCAGAACGGCCCCAGCATTTT.

The chain employs TRBV15 and TRBJ2-3, with D perhaps TRBD2 (5 bases). Trimming took 1 base from V and 0 from J, leaving 11 bases between them. This CDR3 contains 16 residues. From germline, CDR1 is LNHNV and CDR2 YYDKDF (reference sequence). The CDR3 DNA follows: TGTGCCACCAGCAGAGGTAGCGTTATAAGCACAGATACGCAGTATTTT. This sequence encodes CATSRGSVISTDTQYF.

This clonotype was observed a few times. CDR3 in amino acids: CASSLARAGAETQYF. The CDR3, as DNA: TGCGCCAGCAGCTTGGCCAGGGCAGGGGCAGAGACCCAGTACTTC. The chain has TRBV5-1 and TRBJ2-5; D is possibly TRBD1 (6 bases). The germline CDR1 and CDR2 sequences are SGHRS and YFSETQ. The CDR3 runs to 15 residues. The V gene lost 0 bases and the J gene lost 4 bases, with 13 bases spanning the gap.

A few counts support this clonotype. The chain is built from TRBV15 and TRBJ1-4; D unresolved. CDR1 is LNHNV, CDR2 YYDKDF, per germline (reference sequence). This CDR3 region has 14 residues. V dropped 2 bases and J dropped 5 bases, with 9 bases sitting between them. DNA for the CDR3: TGTGCCACCAGCAGAAAGGGAGTGAATGAAAAACTGTTTTTT. Protein: CATSRKGVNEKLFF.

J is TRBJ2-7 and V is TRBV5-1, with TRBD2 as a possible D gene (5 bases). This CDR3 has 14 amino acids. The germline V gene encodes CDR1 SGHRS and CDR2 YFSETQ. The germline V and J ends were trimmed by 4 bases and 3 bases, with 14 bases remaining between them. DNA of the CDR3: TGCGCCAGCAGCGTTTCAGCGGCAAACTACGAGCAGTACTTC. Its protein is CASSVSAANYEQYF.

This clonotype was picked up a small number of times. The junction differs from germline at one of its ends, possibly a read error. The CDR3 DNA reads TGCGCCAGCAACCAAGAAATTTGGTCGGGGGGATGGGGTGGCTACACCTTC. Its translation is CASNQEIWSGGWGGYTF. This chain links TRBV4-3 with TRBJ1-2; possibly TRBD1 for D (5 bases). The CDR3 spans 17 residues. The V gene's germline CDR1 is LGHNA and CDR2 YSLEER.

By proportion, this clonotype is medium-sized (0.01 to 0.1%). The chain is built from TRBV25-1 and TRBJ2-7; D remains unclear. The CDR3 consists of 13 residues. The germline CDR1 and CDR2 sequences are MGHDK and SYGVNS. Trimming took 5 bases from V and 2 from J, leaving 10 bases between them. CDR3 sequence reads: CASSPLITYEQYF. As DNA, the CDR3 is TGTGCCAGCAGTCCCCTAATCACCTACGAGCAGTACTTC.

The chain recombines TRBV21-1 with TRBJ2-7; the table names TRBD1, a call not compared with the DNA. TRBV21-1 counts as a pseudogene. This CDR3 has 14 amino acids. The CDR3 sequence is CASSERDRDYEQYF. CDR3 DNA: TGTGCCAGCAGCGAGAGGGACAGGGACTACGAGCAGTACTTC.

This clonotype was picked up a small number of times. The V and J genes are TRBV28 and TRBJ2-7; 8 bases agree with TRBD2. Germline trimming cut 6 bases from V and 6 bases from J; bases unmatched to any gene: 13. The CDR3 covers 15 residues. Germline V CDR1 and CDR2: MDHEN, SYDVKM. DNA of the CDR3: TGTGCCAGCAGCCCGAGGATAGCGGGACGCCCCGAGCAGTACTTC. It codes for CASSPRIAGRPEQYF.

This clonotype was recorded at least ten times. V and J are TRBV27 and TRBJ2-7; 9 bases line up with TRBD2. This CDR3 region has 15 residues. The germline gives CDR1 MNHEY, CDR2 SMNVEV (reference sequence). V lost 6 bases and J lost 3; bases outside the gene matches: 9. CDR3 amino acids: CASRKTGTSSYEQYF. In nucleotides, the CDR3 is TGTGCCAGCAGAAAAACCGGGACTAGCAGCTACGAGCAGTACTTC.

The sample holds many counts of this clonotype. The DNA for the CDR3 is TGTGCCAGCAGCTTAGCGGGCGGGGAGTACAATGAGCAGTTCTTC. It encodes CASSLAGGEYNEQFF. The chain couples TRBV7-9 to TRBJ2-1, with a possible D match to TRBD2 (6 bases). Germline V lookup: CDR1 SEHNR, CDR2 FQNEAQ (reference sequence). This CDR3 spans 15 amino acids. V dropped 0 bases and J dropped 4 bases, with 10 bases sitting between them. Variable domain in full (rest from reference TRBV7-9 and TRBJ2-1): DTGVSQNPRHKITKRGQNVTFRCDPISEHNRLYWYRQTLGQGPEFLTYFQNEAQLEKSRLLSDRFSAERPKGSFSTLEIQRTEQGDSAMYLCASSLAGGEYNEQFFGPGTRLTVL.

At least ten counts were recorded for this clonotype. The genes are TRBV5-1 and TRBJ1-1; no clear D. Germline-derived CDR1 and CDR2 are SGHRS and YFSETQ. Trimming took 1 base from V and 0 from J, leaving 10 bases between them. This CDR3 spans 15 amino acids. CDR3 sequence (DNA): TGCGCCAGCAGCTTGTCTCCTCTCATGAACACTGAAGCTTTCTTT. Amino acids: CASSLSPLMNTEAFF.

There are many counts of this clonotype. The J gene is TRBJ1-3, the V gene TRBV7-6, with D possibly being TRBD1 (5 bases). Looked up from germline, CDR1 is SGHVS and CDR2 is FNYEAQ. The V gene lost 2 bases and the J gene lost 0 bases, with 8 bases spanning the gap. This CDR3 spans 15 amino acids. Here the CDR3 DNA reads TGTGCCAGCAGCTTATGGGGGAGCTCTGGAAACACCATATATTTT. It translates to CASSLWGSSGNTIYF.

The chain links TRBV20-1 to TRBJ2-7, with D perhaps given as TRBD1 or TRBD2 (5 bases each). CDR1 and CDR2 from the germline V gene are DFQATT and SNEGSKA (reference sequence). The CDR3 is 16 amino acids. V lost 3 bases and J 1 base, leaving 19 bases between the germline ends. CDR3 sequence reads: CSASQRRGKISYEQYF. CDR3 nucleotide sequence: TGCAGTGCTAGCCAACGCCGGGGCAAAATTTCCTACGAGCAGTACTTC.

This clonotype has just a few counts. The rearrangement joins TRBV21-1 to TRBJ1-3; no check of the table's D call, TRBD1, against the DNA was made. TRBV21-1 is shown as a pseudogene. CDR3 length equals 13 residues. The CDR3 sequence is CASVGVCGNTIYF. CDR3 sequence (DNA): TGTGCCAGCGTGGGGGTCTGTGGAAACACCATATATTTT.

This clonotype was found a few times. This chain joins TRBV5-1 and TRBJ2-5, with 8 bases aligning to TRBD1. Germline trimming cut 4 bases from V and 1 base from J; bases unmatched to any gene: 9. The CDR3 is made up of 16 amino acids. Germline lookup yields CDR1 SGHRS and CDR2 YFSETQ. The CDR3 is CASSSGQGSLQETQYF. The DNA of the CDR3 is TGCGCCAGCAGCAGCGGACAGGGTTCCCTCCAAGAGACCCAGTACTTC.

This clonotype turned up a few times. V gene TRBV7-2 combines with J gene TRBJ1-4; D is undetermined. Germline loops: CDR1 SGHTA, CDR2 FQGNSA. The CDR3 has 16 amino acids. V was clipped by 4 bases and J by 4 bases, with 16 bases between them. In DNA, the CDR3 is TGTGCCAGCAGCTCTTTCGGAGGCGGAAATAATGAAAAACTGTTTTTT. Translating it yields CASSSFGGGNNEKLFF.

The gene calls are TRBV4-2 and TRBJ2-2; D is undetermined. The CDR3 loop spans 15 amino acids. V gave up 0 bases and J gave up 2 bases, with 7 bases separating them. CDR1 LGHNA and CDR2 YNFKEQ come from the germline V gene. The CDR3 sequence is CASSQDQKNTGELFF. DNA for the CDR3: TGTGCCAGCAGCCAAGATCAGAAAAACACCGGGGAGCTGTTTTTT.

This clonotype occurred a few times. The chain recombines TRBV12-5 with TRBJ1-1; D not resolved. This CDR3 has 13 residues. V was pared by 0 bases and J by 5 bases, with 7 bases between. CDR1 and CDR2 from the germline V gene are LGHNT and FRNRAP. CDR3 loop: CASGLVRATEAFF. CDR3 in DNA: TGTGCTAGTGGTTTGGTAAGGGCGACTGAAGCTTTCTTT. Full variable domain (outside the CDR3, taken from reference TRBV12-5 and TRBJ1-1): DARVTQTPRHKVTEMGQEVTMRCQPILGHNTVFWYRQTMMQGLELLAYFRNRAPLDDSGMPKDRFSAEMPDATLATLKIQPSEPRDSAVYFCASGLVRATEAFFGQGTRLTVV.

This clonotype was seen ten or more times. The genes are TRBV6-1 and TRBJ1-6; no firm D call. Germline-derived CDR1 and CDR2 are MNHNS and SASEGT. This CDR3 is built from 15 residues. V lost 8 bases, J lost 0 bases, and 11 bases lay in between. CDR3 in DNA: TGTGCCAGCGTCACCACGAGCTCCTATAATTCACCCCTCCACTTT. It is translated as CASVTTSSYNSPLHF.